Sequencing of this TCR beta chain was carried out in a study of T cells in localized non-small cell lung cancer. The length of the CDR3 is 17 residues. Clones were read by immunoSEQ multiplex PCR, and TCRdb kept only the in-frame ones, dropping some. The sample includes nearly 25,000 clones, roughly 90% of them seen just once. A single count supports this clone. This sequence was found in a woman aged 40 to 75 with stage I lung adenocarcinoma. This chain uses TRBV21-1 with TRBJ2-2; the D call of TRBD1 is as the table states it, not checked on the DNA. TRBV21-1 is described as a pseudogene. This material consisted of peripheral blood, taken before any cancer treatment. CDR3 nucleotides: TGTGCCAGCAGCATTAACAGGGAATTGGATAACACCGGGGAGCTGTTTTTT. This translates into CASSINRELDNTGELFF.